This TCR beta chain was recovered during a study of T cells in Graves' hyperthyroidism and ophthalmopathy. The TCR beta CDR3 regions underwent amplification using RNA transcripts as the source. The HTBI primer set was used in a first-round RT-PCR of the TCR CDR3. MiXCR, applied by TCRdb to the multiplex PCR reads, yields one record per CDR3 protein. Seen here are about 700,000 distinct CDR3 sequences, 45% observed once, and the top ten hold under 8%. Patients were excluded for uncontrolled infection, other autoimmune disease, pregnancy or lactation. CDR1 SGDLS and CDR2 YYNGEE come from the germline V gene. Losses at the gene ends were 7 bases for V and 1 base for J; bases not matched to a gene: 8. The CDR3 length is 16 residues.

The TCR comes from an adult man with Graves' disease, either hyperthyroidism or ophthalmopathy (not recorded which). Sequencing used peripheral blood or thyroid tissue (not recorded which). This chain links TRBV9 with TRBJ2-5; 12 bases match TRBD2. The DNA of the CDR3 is TGTGCCAGCTCCCGTCGACTAGCGGGGGCCCAAGAGACCCAGTACTTC. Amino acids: CASSRRLAGAQETQYF.